The entry below describes one T cell receptor (beta chain). As yet, its antigen is unknown. This specimen belongs to a study of OX40 agonist ivuxolimab in advanced cancers. Profiling relied on immunoSEQ multiplex PCR, and the TCRdb table lists in-frame clones only, not all of them. The sample lists roughly 11,000 clones; 80% to 85% were seen once. The V gene's germline CDR1 is MNHEY and CDR2 SMNVEV (reference sequence). Trimming removed 0 bases at V and 4 bases at J, with 13 bases between. The CDR3 spans 15 residues. It was autoimmune disease history or systemic immunosuppression that excluded patients. General study results and limits: CD4+ and CD8+ blood T cells expanded clonally by week 6 at 0.1 to 3.0 mg/kg.

This sample comprised CD4+ or CD8+ T cells sorted from blood, obtained in a trial of the OX40 agonist ivuxolimab. J is TRBJ2-7 and V is TRBV27; D gene uncertain. The receptor's source is an adult with an advanced solid tumor such as melanoma, head and neck, liver or kidney cancer. CDR3 sequence: CASSLSTGPFYEQYF. The CDR3 DNA reads TGTGCCAGCAGTTTATCGACGGGCCCTTTTTACGAGCAGTACTTC.